This T cell receptor beta chain stems from a study of blood T cell repertoires in COVID-19. The assay was immunoSEQ multiplex PCR, and TCRdb's table has in-frame clones only and misses some. The data hold around 140,000 clones, with about 88% observed a single time. This clone appeared many times. The germline gives CDR1 MNHNY, CDR2 SVGAGI (reference sequence). This CDR3 comprises 14 residues. V lost 0 bases and J 6 bases, leaving 11 bases between the germline ends. The specimen sequenced was peripheral blood. This chain connects TRBV6-6 to TRBJ1-1, with TRBD1 as a possible D gene (5 bases). The sequence was collected from a human donor with COVID-19, enrolled during active disease. The donor label of this sample is uncertain. This CDR3 reads CASSYSGQSAEAFF. The CDR3 region has the DNA TGTGCCAGCAGTTACTCGGGGCAGTCCGCTGAAGCTTTCTTT.